These 29 T cell receptor beta chains came from one sample sequenced in a study of molecular identifiers for immune sequencing clone quantification. TCRdb fed the PCR reads into MiXCR, producing one record per CDR3 protein. The sample consists of 460,000 or so distinct CDR3 sequences, roughly 24% of them appearing once. Material for sequencing was naive CD8+ T cells from blood, with Jurkat cell RNA spiked in. Subset specified: FACS-sorted CD8+CD4-CCR7+CD45RA+ naive T cells. The receptors come from a human donor in good health. Some libraries in this study had Jurkat cell RNA spiked in.

V and J are TRBV7-6 and TRBJ1-6, with 7 nucleotides matching TRBD1. After removal of 3 bases from V and 0 bases from J, the junction contained 2 bases not matched to a gene. The CDR3 is 16 residues long. CDR1 SGHVS and CDR2 FNYEAQ come from the germline V gene. CDR3 amino acids: CASSLTGSSYNSPLHF. DNA for the CDR3: TGTGCCAGCAGCTTGACAGGGAGCTCCTATAATTCACCCCTCCACTTT.

The genes are TRBV24-1 and TRBJ1-5, with no clear D. Between the trimmed V and J ends, which lost 5 bases and 6 bases, there was a span of 13 bases. Per germline, CDR1 KGHDR and CDR2 SFDVKD. The CDR3 consists of 14 residues. The chain's CDR3 is CATSVTELSQPQHF. The CDR3 DNA follows: TGTGCCACCAGTGTAACAGAGCTGAGTCAGCCCCAGCATTTT.

This clonotype was recorded many times. This chain links TRBV12-3 or TRBV12-4 with TRBJ2-1; D is ambiguous. CDR3 length: 12 residues. Trimming left V 3 bases short and J 4 bases short, with 4 bases between. The CDR3 DNA reads as TGTGCCAGCAGTTTTAAGTACAATGAGCAGTTCTTC. It yields the protein CASSFKYNEQFF.

This clonotype was observed many times. The chain links TRBV12-3 or TRBV12-4 to TRBJ2-7, with D uncertain. The CDR3 spans 13 residues. V lost 2 bases to trimming and J lost 7 bases, with 12 bases between them. The CDR3 nucleotides read TGTGCCAGCAGTTTATCATCCTTAAGGGAGCAGTACTTC. Translation gives CASSLSSLREQYF.

The chain links TRBV6-1 to TRBJ1-5, with 9 bases fitting TRBD1. The CDR3 totals 19 residues. V shed 6 bases, J shed 1 base, and the junction held 16 bases outside the gene matches. Per germline, CDR1 MNHNS and CDR2 SASEGT. CDR3 sequence (DNA): TGTGCCAGCAGCGGGAACTCCGGGACAGGGTTGTTCAGCAATCAGCCCCAGCATTTT. It codes for CASSGNSGTGLFSNQPQHF.

Details on this clonotype: At one of its ends the junction is not consistent with the germline gene, which may arise from a read error. This chain uses TRBV19 with TRBJ1-1; unclear D gene. CDR3 size: 15 residues. The germline V gene has CDR1 LNHDA and CDR2 SQIVND (reference sequence). In DNA, the CDR3 is TGTGCCAGTAGTATCGGAGACGACATGAACACTGGAGCTTTCTTT. Its translation: CASSIGDDMNTGAFF.

The chain employs TRBV28 and TRBJ2-7; D possibly uses TRBD1 or TRBD2 (5 bases each). This CDR3 region has 11 residues. Germline V gene data show CDR1 as MDHEN and CDR2 as SYDVKM. Trimming removed 6 bases from V and 3 bases from J, with 6 bases in between. The DNA of the CDR3 is TGTGCCAGCAGGGGGGTCTACGAGCAGTACTTC. This encodes CASRGVYEQYF.

In the case of this clonotype: One base away lies a much larger clone, so this may be a sequencing read error. The V call is TRBV20-1, the J call TRBJ1-5; TRBD1 might be the D (5 bases). CDR3 size: 16 residues. CDR1 is DFQATT and CDR2 is SNEGSKA in the germline V gene (reference sequence). V was clipped by 6 bases and J by 0 bases, with 18 bases between them. CDR3 loop: CSARDREGYSNQPQHF. The DNA for the CDR3 is TGCAGTGCCCGGGACCGAGAGGGGTATAGCAATCAGCCCCAGCATTTT.

This clonotype has only a few counts. This sequence joins TRBV6-6 and TRBJ1-3, with D unclear. V lost 2 bases and J 0 bases, leaving 11 bases between the germline ends. The CDR3 spans 16 residues. Germline loops: CDR1 MNHNY, CDR2 SVGAGI (reference sequence). This CDR3 is CASSYNVGYSGNTIYF. CDR3 DNA: TGTGCCAGCAGTTACAACGTAGGATACTCTGGAAACACCATATATTTT.

A note on this clonotype: A much larger clonotype is one base distant, so this may be a read error. The gene calls are TRBV5-1 and TRBJ2-7; either TRBD1 or TRBD2 may supply D (6 bases each). The V gene lost 2 bases and the J gene lost 2 bases, with 14 bases spanning the gap. CDR1 is SGHRS and CDR2 is YFSETQ in the germline V gene. CDR3 length: 15 amino acids. The DNA for the CDR3 is TGCGCCAGCAGCTTTTACAGGGACTCCACCTACGAGCAGTACTTC. The encoded protein is CASSFYRDSTYEQYF.

Only a few counts were recorded for this clonotype. The chain couples TRBV4-1 to TRBJ2-5, with 8 positions matching TRBD1. CDR1 and CDR2 from the germline V gene are MGHRA and YSYEKL. V gave up 4 bases and J gave up 4 bases; unmatched junction bases: 11. The CDR3 is 16 residues long. For the CDR3, the DNA is TGCGCCAGCAGCCCGTACCACAGGGGGTCGGTAGAGACCCAGTACTTC. Amino acids: CASSPYHRGSVETQYF.

With regard to this clonotype: A read error may explain this, as a much larger clone is one base away. The chain uses TRBV4-1 and TRBJ2-6; D gene unclear. Germline values: CDR1 MGHRA, CDR2 YSYEKL. The CDR3 runs 14 residues. As DNA, the CDR3 is TGCGCCAGCAGCCAAGTAGCTGGGTCCAACGTCCTGACTTTC. Translated: CASSQVAGSNVLTF.

Many counts were recorded for this clonotype. The chain recombines TRBV27 with TRBJ2-6, with D hard to call. The CDR3 extends over 18 amino acids. With 5 bases removed from V and 0 bases from J, the gap between germline ends came to 17 bases. Germline V gene sequence: CDR1 MNHEY, CDR2 SMNVEV (reference sequence). The CDR3 DNA is TGTGCCAGCAGTCCCCTCGCGCGGAAGAGCTCTGGGGCCAACGTCCTGACTTTC. Translated: CASSPLARKSSGANVLTF.

To note about this clonotype: Because it lacks the conserved phenylalanine or tryptophan at the end, this CDR3 is likely a read error. The V gene is TRBV6-2 or TRBV6-3, the J gene TRBJ2-1; D unclear. The CDR3 runs to 12 residues. The V gene lost 2 bases and the J gene lost 8 bases, with 7 bases spanning the gap. The germline V gene has CDR1 MNHEY and CDR2 SVGEGT. CDR3 coding DNA: TGTGCCAGCAGTTACCCCGTGGATGAGCAGTTCATC. As protein: CASSYPVDEQFI.

Note on this clonotype: A much larger clone lies a single base off, so this may be a read error. This sequence joins TRBV7-9 and TRBJ1-1; 7 positions match TRBD1. Looked up from germline, CDR1 is SEHNR and CDR2 is FQNEAQ (reference sequence). The CDR3 is 14 amino acids. CDR3 protein: CASSLTGQNTKAFF. CDR3 in DNA: TGTGCCAGCAGCTTGACAGGGCAGAACACTAAAGCTTTCTTT.

This clonotype appeared many times. V gene TRBV6-2 or TRBV6-3 combines with J gene TRBJ2-7; maybe TRBD2 (5 bases). V dropped 3 bases and J dropped 1 base, with 13 bases sitting between them. CDR3 length: 15 amino acids. Germline V gene data show CDR1 as MNHEY and CDR2 as SVGEGT. The CDR3 DNA reads as TGTGCCAGCAGTTATGGCCCCGGGGAGTCCTACGAGCAGTACTTC. This codes for CASSYGPGESYEQYF.

This clonotype was seen a few times. This sequence joins TRBV20-1 and TRBJ1-5; D is uncertain. Trimming stripped 1 base from V and 2 bases from J, with 12 bases between. CDR3 size: 15 residues. CDR1 is DFQATT and CDR2 is SNEGSKA in the germline V gene (reference sequence). The CDR3 spells CSARAEGGGNQPQHF. In DNA, the CDR3 is TGCAGTGCTAGAGCGGAGGGAGGAGGCAATCAGCCCCAGCATTTT.

The gene calls are TRBV13 and TRBJ2-5; possibly TRBD2 for D (5 bases). Trimming removed 1 base from V and 3 bases from J, with 15 bases in between. Germline V gives CDR1 PRHDT, CDR2 FYEKMQ (reference sequence). The CDR3 contains 16 residues. The CDR3 bases are TGTGCCAGCAGCTTAGTGCCGGGAATGGGAGAAGAGACCCAGTACTTC. It yields the protein CASSLVPGMGEETQYF.

In this sample, this clonotype turned up a few times. The rearrangement uses TRBV12-5 and TRBJ2-5; D remains unclear. Germline CDR1 and CDR2: LGHNT and FRNRAP. V lost 6 bases and J 3 bases, leaving 14 bases between the germline ends. This CDR3 is 14 amino acids long. CDR3 amino acids: CASGPDLREETQYF. DNA for the CDR3: TGTGCTAGTGGACCCGACCTCCGCGAAGAGACCCAGTACTTC.

This clonotype was seen only a few times. The chain recombines TRBV4-1 with TRBJ2-7, with D possibly being TRBD1 (6 bases). CDR3 size: 14 residues. The V and J ends lost 4 bases and 0 bases respectively, with 10 bases between them. CDR1 and CDR2 from the germline V gene are MGHRA and YSYEKL. CDR3 in amino acids: CASSLTGVSYEQYF. CDR3 in DNA: TGCGCCAGCAGCCTGACAGGAGTCTCCTACGAGCAGTACTTC.

The table lists this clonotype with a few counts. The chain employs TRBV7-2 and TRBJ1-4; D may be TRBD1 (5 bases). Germline V CDR1 and CDR2: SGHTA, FQGNSA. The CDR3 is made up of 14 amino acids. Trimming took off 3 bases at V and 5 bases at J, with 10 bases between the two ends. CDR3 amino acids: CASSFTGSNEKLFF. The CDR3 DNA is TGTGCCAGCAGCTTTACAGGTTCAAATGAAAAACTGTTTTTT.

In regard to this clonotype: With a much larger clone just one base away, this may be a read error. This CDR3 is CASSPSRQGPSGANVLTF. In nucleotides, the CDR3 is TGTGCCAGCAGCCCTTCTAGACAGGGCCCCTCTGGGGCCAACGTCCTGACTTTC. This sequence joins TRBV7-8 and TRBJ2-6; TRBD1 aligns across 7 bases. CDR3 size: 18 residues. Germline values: CDR1 SGHVS, CDR2 FQNEAQ. The junction had 10 bases not matched to a gene; V was cut back by 5 bases and J by 0 bases.

The chain carries TRBV6-6 and TRBJ2-2; TRBD1 aligns across 10 bases. CDR1 and CDR2 (germline): MNHNY, SVGAGI (reference sequence). The CDR3 sequence is 18 residues long. V shed 0 bases and J 4 bases; nucleotides not matched to a gene: 8. CDR3 region: CASSYSAGTGVGTGELFF. CDR3 bases: TGTGCCAGCAGTTACTCGGCCGGGACAGGGGTCGGCACCGGGGAGCTGTTTTTT.

The V call is TRBV4-1, the J call TRBJ2-3; TRBD2 is a possible D gene (6 bases). Germline loops: CDR1 MGHRA, CDR2 YSYEKL. With 3 bases removed from V and 3 bases from J, the gap between germline ends came to 10 bases. This CDR3 has 14 amino acids. Here the CDR3 DNA reads TGCGCCAGCAGCCAGGGGAGGTGGACAGATACGCAGTATTTT. Its protein product is CASSQGRWTDTQYF.

Concerning this clonotype: Germline is not matched at one junction end, which may reflect a read error. This chain joins TRBV7-9 and TRBJ1-3; tentative D call: TRBD1 (5 bases). CDR1 SEHNR and CDR2 FQNEAQ come from the germline V gene (reference sequence). The CDR3 has 15 residues. As DNA, the CDR3 is TGTGCCAGCGGCTTAGTATCGACAGCTGGAAACACCATATATTTT. This encodes CASGLVSTAGNTIYF.

Ten or more counts support this clonotype. V gene TRBV4-3 combines with J gene TRBJ2-3, with 11 bases identical to TRBD2. The V gene end was trimmed by 2 bases and the J gene end by 2 bases; junction bases not matched to a gene: 3. Germline CDR1 is LGHNA and CDR2 is YSLEER. This CDR3 has 16 residues. The CDR3: CASSQTSGSATDTQYF. The DNA for the CDR3 is TGCGCCAGCAGCCAAACTAGCGGGAGTGCCACAGATACGCAGTATTTT.

In the case of this clonotype: One junction end disagrees with the germline gene, perhaps due to a read error. The chain recombines TRBV5-4 with TRBJ1-1; the match to TRBD1 covers 7 bases. CDR1 and CDR2 from the germline V gene are SGHNT and YYREEE (reference sequence). The CDR3 totals 14 residues. CDR3 DNA: TGTGCCAGCAGCTTAAAACTACAGGGGAGTGAAGCTTCCTTT. Its translation: CASSLKLQGSEASF.

This clonotype was picked up many times. The chain employs TRBV10-3 and TRBJ2-3; TRBD2 matches 8 bases. CDR3 length: 14 residues. V gave up 4 bases and J gave up 4 bases; unmatched junction bases: 4. The V gene's germline CDR1 is ENHRY and CDR2 SYGVKD. In nucleotides, the CDR3 is TGTGCCATCAGTGGGGGACTAGAGCCAGATACGCAGTATTTT. As protein: CAISGGLEPDTQYF.

As concerns this clonotype: A read error is the likely source, as a far larger clone sits one nucleotide away. The rearrangement joins TRBV6-5 to TRBJ1-1; D not certain. Germline assignment: CDR1 MNHEY and CDR2 SVGAGI. The CDR3 is 13 amino acids. CDR3 DNA sequence: TGTGCCAGCGGTTATGGTGGTGGCACTGAAGCTTTCTTT. Translating gives CASGYGGGTEAFF.